This T cell receptor (beta chain) was profiled in a study of lymphopenia after photon versus proton radiotherapy (dated by TCRdb to the late 2010s). Concerning the study at large: Photon and proton radiation therapy were compared by the study for their immunological effects in patients with gastrointestinal tumors who developed high-grade lymphopenia. The cohort comprised 20 to 25 patients with gastrointestinal tumors who received either photon or proton therapy and then developed lymphopenia. The goal of the study was to describe how the two radiation modalities differ in their effects on the immune system. General findings and caveats noted by the study authors: Across the cohort, an inverse correlation was found between a larger post-nadir drop in TCR diversity and overall survival time among patients who died. After the lymphocyte count nadir, oligoclonal expansion, especially of CD8+ Temra cells, was observed in photon-treated repertoires, and the drop in diversity was driven by this expansion. The survival association was examined only in patients who died, and the authors described better survival with proton therapy as a possibility, not as a demonstrated result. During treatment, patients who received proton therapy stayed relatively stable, whereas patients who received photon therapy lost naive T cells and TCR diversity and gained effector/memory populations.

The library was obtained by the immunoSEQ multiplex PCR assay. T cell repertoires were profiled with deep sequencing of rearranged TCR beta loci together with multiparametric flow cytometry. The source is immuneACCESS, and TCRdb retained only in-frame sequences with V and J called. Part of the clones is not carried over; for the studies checked, unresolved V genes explain less than half of this, and the remainder is unexplained. Recorded for this sample are approximately 58,000 clones; more than 70% of them occurred a single time. The ten largest clones capture 29% of the sample. As for this clone: Its antigen is not yet known. Base qualities are missing; no much larger clone stands one base away.

The clonotype was recovered from a man aged 50 to 60 with gastric cancer. The material sequenced was peripheral blood, taken from a patient treated with photon-based radiotherapy.

CDR3 protein: CASSTLAGGGNEQFF. The DNA sequence follows: TGTGCCAGCAGCACACTAGCGGGAGGTGGTAATGAGCAGTTCTTC. The chain employs TRBV11-2 and TRBJ2-1, with 12 bases in between that match TRBD2. Trimming accounts for 5 bases at V and 7 bases at J, while the number of junction bases matched to no gene is 6. The CDR3, cysteine through phenylalanine, is 15 amino acids long. The read is trimmed to its CDR3 DNA, 45 bases read in frame from base 1. CDR1 and CDR2, per the germline V gene, are SGHAT and FQNNGV.